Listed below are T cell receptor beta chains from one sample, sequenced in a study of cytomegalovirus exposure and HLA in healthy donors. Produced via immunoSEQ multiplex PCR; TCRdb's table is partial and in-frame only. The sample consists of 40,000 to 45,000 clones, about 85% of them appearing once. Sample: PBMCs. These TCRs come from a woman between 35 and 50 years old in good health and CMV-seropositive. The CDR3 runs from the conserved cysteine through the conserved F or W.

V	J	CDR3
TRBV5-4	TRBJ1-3	CASSPGQGENTIYF
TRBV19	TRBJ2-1	CASSIRPGTGVEQFF
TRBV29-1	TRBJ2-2	CSVEVGAPKGHSGELFF
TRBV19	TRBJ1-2	CASSTHRAGYTF
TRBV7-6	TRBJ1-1	CASSGLGGKAFF
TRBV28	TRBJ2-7	CASSLWAGQPGSYEQYF
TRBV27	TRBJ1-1	CASSGTGINEAFF
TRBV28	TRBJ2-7	CASSLYSGSYEQYF
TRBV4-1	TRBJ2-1	CASSQAGDNEQFF
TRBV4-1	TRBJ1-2	CASSQDPLTGNGYTF
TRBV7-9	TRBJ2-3	CASSQTSGRADTQYF
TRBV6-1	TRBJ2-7	CATSGLAVYEQYF
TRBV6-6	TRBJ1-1	CASSLLDRTEAFF
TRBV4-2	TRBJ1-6	CASSQAAGFDSPLHF
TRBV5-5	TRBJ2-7	CASSSYTTGTGYEQYF
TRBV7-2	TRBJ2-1	CASSSLAGGYYNEQFF
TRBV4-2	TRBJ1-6	CASSQAEGRHTVNSPLHF
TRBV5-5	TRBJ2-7	CASSLLVRPYDSYEQYF
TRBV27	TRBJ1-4	CASRSVNEKLFF
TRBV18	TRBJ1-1	CASSRGQNTEAFF
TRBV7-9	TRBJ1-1	CASSTGQGSTEAFF
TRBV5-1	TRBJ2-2	CASSPTRQGLNTGELFF
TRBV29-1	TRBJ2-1	CSVELSGVAYNEQFF
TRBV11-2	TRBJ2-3	CASSLSRRSEFADTQYF
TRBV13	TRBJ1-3	CASNRGAGNTIYF
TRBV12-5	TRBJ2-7	CASGQPGQFYEQYF
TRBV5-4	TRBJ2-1	CASSPGAGGTYNEQFF
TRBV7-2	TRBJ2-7	CASSLTTLGGWEQYF
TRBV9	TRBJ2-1	CASSVVWEYNEQFF
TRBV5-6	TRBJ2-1	CASSPPERGLYNEQFF
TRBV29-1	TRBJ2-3	CSVEEPQNTQYF
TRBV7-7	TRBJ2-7	CASSSGPFVEQYF
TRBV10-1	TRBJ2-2	CATGTGPNTGELFF
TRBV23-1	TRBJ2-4	CASSHLKAFRDSKNIQYF
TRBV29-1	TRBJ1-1	CSAKQGVEAFF
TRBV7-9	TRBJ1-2	CASSLVVGAANYGYTF
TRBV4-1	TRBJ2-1	CASSQGPVPGVDEQFF
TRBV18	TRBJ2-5	CASSPTGYQETQYF
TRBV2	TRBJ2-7	CASTKIQGWEQYF
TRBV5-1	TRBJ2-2	CASSPLKGHSGELFF
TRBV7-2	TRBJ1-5	CASSSQGAGQPQHF
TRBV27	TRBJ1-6	CASSLSQGLNNSPLHF
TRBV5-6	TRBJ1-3	CASSSGGTGKISGNTIYF
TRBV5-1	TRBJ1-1	CASTPGGTEAFF
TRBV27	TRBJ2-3	CASSFITGTSGGHTQYF
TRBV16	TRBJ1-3	CASSTGTGNTIYF
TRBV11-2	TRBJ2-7	CASSLAGYEQYF
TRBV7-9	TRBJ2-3	CASSLAGDGTQYF
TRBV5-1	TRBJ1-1	CASSLEVDRGEAFF